This T cell receptor (beta chain) was sequenced in a study of shared clonotypes between healthy human individuals. As for the study in general: Donors had three CD4 naive, three CD4 memory, two CD8 naive and one CD8 memory plate apiece.

The CDR3 is made up of 15 amino acids. Germline values: CDR1 SEHNR, CDR2 FQNEAQ (reference sequence). V gave up 1 base and J gave up 5 bases, with 14 bases separating them. Each donor was a Caucasian adult residing in Nashville, Tennessee. Naive CD45RA+ and memory CD45RA-negative subsets were split from CD4+ cells. Assay: immunoSEQ multiplex PCR; the TCRdb copy retains only in-frame clones and omits some. The sample shows roughly 1,500,000 clones, approximately 98% of them seen only once. The chain combines TRBV7-9 with TRBJ2-5; tentative D call: TRBD1 (5 bases). Specimen: naive CD4+ T cells sorted from blood. The subset: CD45RA+ positively selected. This clonotype was obtained from a man aged 25 to 40 in good health. The CDR3 DNA reads as TGTGCCAGCAGCTTAGACAGTGACAGAAGGGAGACCCAGTACTTC. Translating it yields CASSLDSDRRETQYF.